This record concerns one TCR beta chain sequence. The sample originates from a study of blood T cell repertoires in COVID-19. Study context: Whether acute or convalescent, the COVID-19 samples came from the United States, Italy and Spain. The cDNA or gDNA used as material had been derived from T cells, B-cell-depleted T cells, or PBMCs.

Original processing methods: Estimates of nucleated cell counts were drawn from the amplification of reference gene primers. This table comes from immunoSEQ multiplex PCR, and its TCRdb copy is limited to in-frame clones, with some not included. For V, J and clone size, that table is used; D and trimming come from the DNA. The sample shows approximately 290,000 clones, around nine tenths of them seen only once. With 9 bases removed from V and 2 bases from J, the gap between germline ends came to 11 bases. Germline CDR1 is LNHDA and CDR2 is SQIVND (reference sequence). This CDR3 has 13 amino acids. The sample consisted of peripheral blood. The TCR comes from a man aged 25 to 40 with acute or convalescent COVID-19. The genes are TRBV19 and TRBJ1-3; D gene ambiguous. CDR3 sequence: CASQREAGNTIYF. The CDR3 coding sequence is TGTGCCAGCCAAAGGGAGGCTGGAAACACCATATATTTT.